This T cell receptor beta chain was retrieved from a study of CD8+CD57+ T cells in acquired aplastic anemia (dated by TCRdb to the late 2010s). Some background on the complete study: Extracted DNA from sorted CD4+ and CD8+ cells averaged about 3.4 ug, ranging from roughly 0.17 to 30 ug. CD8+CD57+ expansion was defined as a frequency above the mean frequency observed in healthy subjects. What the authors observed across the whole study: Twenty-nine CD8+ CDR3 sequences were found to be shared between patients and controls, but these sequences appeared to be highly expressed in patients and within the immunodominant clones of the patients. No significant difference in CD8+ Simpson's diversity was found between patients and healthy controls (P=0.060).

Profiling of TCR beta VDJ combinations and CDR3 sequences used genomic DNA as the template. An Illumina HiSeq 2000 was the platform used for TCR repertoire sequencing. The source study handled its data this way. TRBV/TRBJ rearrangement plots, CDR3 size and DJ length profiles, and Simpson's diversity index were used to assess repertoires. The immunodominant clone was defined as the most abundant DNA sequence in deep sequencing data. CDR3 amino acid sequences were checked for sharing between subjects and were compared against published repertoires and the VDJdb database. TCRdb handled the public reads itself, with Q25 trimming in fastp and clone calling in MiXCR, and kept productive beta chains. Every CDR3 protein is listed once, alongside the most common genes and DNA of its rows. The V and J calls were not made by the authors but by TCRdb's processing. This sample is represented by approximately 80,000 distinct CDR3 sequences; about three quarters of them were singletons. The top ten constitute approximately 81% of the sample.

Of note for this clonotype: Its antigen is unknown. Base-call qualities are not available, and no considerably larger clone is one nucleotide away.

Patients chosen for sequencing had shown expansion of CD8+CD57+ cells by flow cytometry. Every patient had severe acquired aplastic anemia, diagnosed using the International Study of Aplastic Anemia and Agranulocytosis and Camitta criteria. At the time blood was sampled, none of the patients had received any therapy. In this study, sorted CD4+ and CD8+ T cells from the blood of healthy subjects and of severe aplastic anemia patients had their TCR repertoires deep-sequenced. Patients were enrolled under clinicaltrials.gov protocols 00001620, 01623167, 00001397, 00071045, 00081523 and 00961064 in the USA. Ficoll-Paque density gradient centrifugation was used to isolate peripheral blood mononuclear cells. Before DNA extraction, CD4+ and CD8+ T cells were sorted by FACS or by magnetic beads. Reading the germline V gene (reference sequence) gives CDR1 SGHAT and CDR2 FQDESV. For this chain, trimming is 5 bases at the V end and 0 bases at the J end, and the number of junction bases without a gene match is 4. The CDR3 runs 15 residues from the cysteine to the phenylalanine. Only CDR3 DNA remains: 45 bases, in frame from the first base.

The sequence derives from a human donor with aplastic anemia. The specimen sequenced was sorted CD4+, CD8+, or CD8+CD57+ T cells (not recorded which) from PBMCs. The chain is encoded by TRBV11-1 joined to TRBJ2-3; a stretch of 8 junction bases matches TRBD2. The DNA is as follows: TGTGCCAGCAGCAAAGCTAGCGGGAGCACAGATACGCAGTATTTT. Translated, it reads CASSKASGSTDTQYF.